This entry features one T cell receptor beta chain sequence. Sequence at one end of the junction differs from germline and may be a read error. This entry is derived from a study of blood T cell repertoires in COVID-19. Study-wide background: Sites in the United States, Italy and Spain provided acute and convalescent COVID-19 samples.

Per the authors' pipeline: Researchers report that nucleated cell counts were estimated from reference gene primer amplification. Assay used: immunoSEQ multiplex PCR; TCRdb lists only in-frame clones, some missing. D and trimming were read from the DNA, whereas the V and J calls and clone size are those reported in that table. The sample yields about 260,000 clones, about 87% seen once. Germline-derived CDR1 and CDR2 are SSHAT and FNYEAQ (reference sequence). CDR3 length: 17 amino acids. The chain carries TRBV7-7 and TRBJ2-2; 13 nucleotides agree with TRBD2. Material: peripheral blood. This clonotype originated in a man in his fifties or sixties who had recovered from COVID-19. This CDR3 is CASSRLAGGANTGELFF. As DNA, the CDR3 is TGTGCTAGCAGCCGACTAGCGGGGGGTGCGAACACCGGGGAGCTGTTTTTT.